Given below is one TCR beta chain in context. Its antigen is as yet unknown. CDR3 length equals 13 residues. V dropped 7 bases and J dropped 5; count of bases not matched to a gene: 6. The germline V gene encodes CDR1 SQVTM and CDR2 ANQGSEA. The protocol was immunoSEQ multiplex PCR, while the TCRdb copy is restricted to in-frame clones and leaves out a portion. The data hold about 36,000 clones, with about 80% observed a single time. Described time point: week 11, during vaccination. Vaccination comprised doses that each held 300 ug of mutant IDH1 20-mer peptide, plus topical imiquimod. This specimen belongs to a study of a mutant IDH1 vaccine in newly diagnosed glioma.

The origin of this receptor is a woman aged 30 to 39 with glioma. Some clones in this sample may be carry-over from other donors' samples. This material consisted of peripheral blood mononuclear cells (PBMCs), taken from a glioma patient whose treatment included an IDH1 peptide vaccine. The chain uses TRBV29-1 and TRBJ2-3; TRBD2 agrees at 10 bases. The DNA for the CDR3 is TGCAGCGGAGGACTAGCGGTCGTAGATACGCAGTATTTT. Translated: CSGGLAVVDTQYF.